The rows below give T cell receptor beta chains drawn from one sample of a study of cytomegalovirus exposure and HLA in healthy donors. Libraries were prepared by immunoSEQ multiplex PCR; TCRdb keeps only in-frame clonotypes and omits some of them. The table records fewer than 120,000 clones, approximately 89% of them present only once. Sequenced: PBMCs. The receptors were gathered from a woman aged 18-29 years in good health and CMV-seronegative. The CDR3 runs from the conserved cysteine through the conserved F or W. The D gene is left open where the match is weak. Not all rows give a size; the values are once, few, many and, for expanded clones, a class.

size	V	D	J	DNA	CDR3
.	TRBV2	TRBD1	TRBJ1-3	TGTGCCAGCAGGGAAGGGACAGGCTCTGGAAACACCATATATTTT	CASREGTGSGNTIYF
.	TRBV15	.	TRBJ1-2	TGTGCCACCAGCAGAGTTGAGGTGAACTATGGCTACACCTTC	CATSRVEVNYGYTF
.	TRBV27	TRBD1	TRBJ1-6	TGTGCCAGCAGTTTATCGGAGGGGGCTCTCAATTCACCCCTCCACTTT	CASSLSEGALNSPLHF
.	TRBV7-3	TRBD1	TRBJ2-5	TGTGCCAGCGCAAGAGGGGGCGCGGAAGAGACCCAGTACTTC	CASARGGAEETQYF
once	TRBV7-2	.	TRBJ1-2	TGTGCCAGCAGCTCTCACAGGAACTATGGCTACACCTTC	CASSSHRNYGYTF
.	TRBV30	TRBD1	TRBJ2-4	TGTGCCTGGCACCCCGGACAGGGTAAAAACATTCAGTACTTC	CAWHPGQGKNIQYF
.	TRBV6-1	.	TRBJ2-5	TGTGCCAGCCTTCGACGGGAGGAGACCCAGTACTTC	CASLRREETQYF
few	TRBV18	.	TRBJ1-2	TGTGCCAGCTCACTGGGCAGTCCTAACTATGGCTACACCTTC	CASSLGSPNYGYTF
.	TRBV19	TRBD1	TRBJ1-5	TGTGCCAGTAGTCCTCGGGCAGGGGGAGTTCAGCCCCAGCATTTT	CASSPRAGGVQPQHF
.	TRBV6-1	.	TRBJ1-1	TGTGCCAGCACTAGCCGGGACATTTTGAACACTGAAGCTTTCTTT	CASTSRDILNTEAFF
.	TRBV7-2	TRBD1	TRBJ1-6	TGTGCCAGCAGCTTAAGACAGGGGAGTTCACCCCTCCACTTT	CASSLRQGSSPLHF
.	TRBV5-1	.	TRBJ2-1	TGCGCCAGCAGCGCGGGACAGAACAATGAGCAGTTCTTC	CASSAGQNNEQFF